These 29 T cell receptor beta chains came from one sample sequenced in a study of CD8+ T cells in alopecia areata. Following RNA extraction, reverse transcription yielded cDNA that acted as the sequencing template. The method was immunoSEQ multiplex PCR; TCRdb's version includes in-frame clones alone and lacks a portion of them. The sample carries 200,000 to 250,000 clones, more than 45% recorded once. The material was CD4+ T cells sorted from blood, obtained at week 0. The source is a human donor with alopecia areata.

V gene TRBV6-5 combines with J gene TRBJ1-2; 7 bases map to TRBD1. The CDR3 runs to 14 residues. With V trimmed by 0 bases and J by 4 bases, 2 bases remained unmatched. The germline V gene has CDR1 MNHEY and CDR2 SVGAGI. The CDR3 coding sequence is TGTGCCAGCAGTTACTCGGCAGGGGGCTATGGCTACACCTTC. It yields the protein CASSYSAGGYGYTF.

J is TRBJ2-1 and V is TRBV7-2; 11 bases are a match to TRBD2. CDR3 length: 17 residues. Germline V lookup: CDR1 SGHTA, CDR2 FQGNSA. Trimming removed 0 bases from V and 8 bases from J; junction bases left unmatched: 9. The CDR3 DNA reads TGTGCCAGCAGCTTAGCCCCGGCTAGCGGGGGGTGGGATGAGCAGTTCTTC. Translation gives CASSLAPASGGWDEQFF. Looking up the rest from reference TRBV7-2 and TRBJ2-1 gives the full variable domain: GAGVSQSPSNKVTEKGKDVELRCDPISGHTALYWYRQSLGQGLEFLIYFQGNSAPDKSGLPSDRFSAERTGGSVSTLTIQRTQQEDSAVYLCASSLAPASGGWDEQFFGPGTRLTVL.

The V and J genes are TRBV30 and TRBJ2-3; 7 positions match TRBD2. CDR3 length: 15 amino acids. Germline trimming cut 1 base from V and 2 bases from J; bases unmatched to any gene: 6. The germline V gene encodes CDR1 GTSNPN and CDR2 SVGIG (reference sequence). The DNA of the CDR3 is TGTGCCTGGAGTGCTTTGCGGGGGTTCACAGATACGCAGTATTTT. Protein sequence: CAWSALRGFTDTQYF.

Comment on this clone: No DNA is shown, since the ends of the CDR3 on it are uncertain; the CDR3 is the one TCRdb lists. The J gene is TRBJ1-2, the V gene TRBV2. Inclusive of both ends, the CDR3 amounts to 12 amino acids. The germline gives CDR1 SNHLY, CDR2 FYNNEI. This CDR3 is CASRAFGNGYTF.

This clone was detected many times. The chain joins TRBV2 to TRBJ2-1; 7 nucleotides match TRBD2. The CDR3 extends over 17 amino acids. The germline V gene has CDR1 SNHLY and CDR2 FYNNEI. Losses at the gene ends were 5 bases for V and 0 bases for J; bases not matched to a gene: 10. This CDR3 reads CASSRRLAASSYNEQFF. The CDR3 DNA sequence: TGTGCCAGCAGTCGACGGCTAGCGGCAAGCTCCTACAATGAGCAGTTCTTC. Drawing the rest from reference TRBV2 and TRBJ2-1, the complete variable domain is EPEVTQTPSHQVTQMGQEVILRCVPISNHLYFYWYRQILGQKVEFLVSFYNNEISEKSEIFDDQFSVERPDGSNFTLKIRSTKLEDSAMYFCASSRRLAASSYNEQFFGPGTRLTVL.

The chain carries TRBV6-5 and TRBJ1-6; tentatively, D is TRBD1 (5 bases). There are 15 residues in the CDR3. V lost 3 bases to trimming and J lost 7 bases, with 13 bases between them. Germline values: CDR1 MNHEY, CDR2 SVGAGI. The CDR3 DNA is TGTGCCAGCAGTTATAGGGACCCGTTAAATTCACCCCTCCACTTT. It codes for CASSYRDPLNSPLHF.

The rearrangement links TRBV5-1 to TRBJ1-1; unclear D gene. The CDR3 totals 13 residues. The germline V and J ends were trimmed by 0 bases and 3 bases, with 6 bases remaining between them. Germline assignment: CDR1 SGHRS and CDR2 YFSETQ. CDR3: CASSLGDDTEAFF. CDR3 coding DNA: TGCGCCAGCAGCTTGGGGGATGACACTGAAGCTTTCTTT.

The chain is built from TRBV5-6 and TRBJ1-5; D possibly corresponds to TRBD1 (6 bases). Between the trimmed V and J ends, which lost 3 bases and 7 bases, there was a span of 17 bases. Germline V CDR1 and CDR2: SGHDT, YYEEEE. The CDR3 consists of 15 residues. The CDR3 region is CASSSYPQGRQPQHF. The DNA for the CDR3 is TGTGCCAGCAGCTCATATCCACAGGGACGACAGCCCCAGCATTTT.

The J gene is TRBJ1-2, the V gene TRBV5-8, with 9 bases that match TRBD1. CDR1 and CDR2 from the germline V gene are SGHTS and YDEGEE. The CDR3 extends over 16 amino acids. V lost 4 bases, J lost 4 bases, and 11 bases stayed unmatched. The CDR3 region is CASSTAGTGSIYGYTF. The CDR3 DNA reads as TGTGCCAGCAGCACGGCGGGGACAGGGAGTATCTATGGCTACACCTTC.

The gene calls are TRBV30 and TRBJ2-3; 9 positions match TRBD1. Trimming cost V 3 bases and J 4 bases; bases outside gene matches: 11. The CDR3 sequence is 16 residues long. Germline V gene data show CDR1 as GTSNPN and CDR2 as SVGIG (reference sequence). Written as DNA, the CDR3 is TGTGCCTGGAGCCCAGGGACAGGGCGTTGGGCAGATACGCAGTATTTT. Amino acid sequence: CAWSPGTGRWADTQYF.

This clone has a handful of counts. The rearrangement uses TRBV27 and TRBJ2-1; 9 bases are shared with TRBD1. Germline trimming cut 6 bases from V and 5 bases from J; bases unmatched to any gene: 8. CDR3 size: 15 residues. In germline, CDR1 is MNHEY, CDR2 SMNVEV (reference sequence). CDR3 DNA: TGTGCCAGCAGAGGCATAGGGACAGGGAACAATGAGCAGTTCTTC. It translates to CASRGIGTGNNEQFF.

The chain links TRBV7-9 to TRBJ2-4; TRBD2 agrees at 7 bases. Germline values: CDR1 SEHNR, CDR2 FQNEAQ (reference sequence). The CDR3 sequence is 15 residues long. Trimming cost V 5 bases and J 1 base; bases outside gene matches: 5. This CDR3 reads CASSLVRGAKNIQYF. In DNA, the CDR3 is TGTGCCAGCAGCCTAGTGCGGGGGGCCAAAAACATTCAGTACTTC.

This clone was counted at least ten times. The chain uses TRBV7-9 and TRBJ1-6, with D uncertain. V lost 1 base to trimming and J lost 5 bases, with 0 bases between them. The CDR3 has 12 amino acids. CDR1 is SEHNR, CDR2 FQNEAQ, per germline (reference sequence). The CDR3 reads CASSLDNSPLHF. The CDR3 nucleotides read TGTGCCAGCAGCTTAGATAATTCACCCCTCCACTTT.

The rearrangement joins TRBV30 to TRBJ2-5; 8 bases align to TRBD2. The CDR3 loop spans 14 amino acids. The germline V gene encodes CDR1 GTSNPN and CDR2 SVGIG (reference sequence). J lost 5 bases, V lost 4 bases, and 9 bases had no gene match. The CDR3 DNA sequence: TGTGCCTGGAATCCGGGACTAGTAGGGGAGACCCAGTACTTC. Protein: CAWNPGLVGETQYF.

The chain is built from TRBV29-1 and TRBJ2-5; 9 nucleotides agree with TRBD2. Looked up from germline, CDR1 is SQVTM and CDR2 is ANQGSEA. V trimming: 5 bases; J trimming: 5 bases; junction bases outside the gene matches: 9. The CDR3 has 14 residues. CDR3 coding DNA: TGCAGCGTTTCCTGGACTAGCGTCTACGAGACCCAGTACTTC. The encoded protein is CSVSWTSVYETQYF.

The V gene is TRBV11-2, the J gene TRBJ2-1; no definite D call. Trimming cost V 4 bases and J 3 bases, with 13 bases left between them. The germline V gene encodes CDR1 SGHAT and CDR2 FQNNGV. This CDR3 has 15 amino acids. CDR3: CASSSPEAFYNEQFF. For the CDR3, the DNA is TGTGCCAGCAGCTCCCCCGAGGCCTTCTACAATGAGCAGTTCTTC.

CDR3 bases: TGTGCCAGCCGGAGGGGAGGCGATACGCAGTATTTT. It yields the protein CASRRGGDTQYF. The rearrangement links TRBV2 to TRBJ2-3; D is perhaps TRBD2 (6 bases). CDR1 and CDR2 from the germline V gene are SNHLY and FYNNEI. This CDR3 has 12 residues. The V end lost 8 bases, the J end lost 6 bases, and 12 bases lay between the germline ends.

The chain is built from TRBV27 and TRBJ2-4; TRBD1 aligns across 12 bases. The CDR3 extends over 15 amino acids. V lost 5 bases, J lost 8 bases, and 7 bases stayed unmatched. The V gene's germline CDR1 is MNHEY and CDR2 SMNVEV (reference sequence). The CDR3 sequence: CASSTRDRGRDIQYF. CDR3 coding DNA: TGTGCCAGCAGTACCCGGGACAGGGGGCGAGACATTCAGTACTTC.

In regard to this clone: Other DNA sequences in the same sample also yield this CDR3. The chain uses TRBV29-1 and TRBJ2-7; 11 nucleotides agree with TRBD1. The CDR3 spans 15 residues. The J segment lost 2 bases and the V segment lost 1 base, leaving 4 bases of the junction unmatched. Germline V gives CDR1 SQVTM, CDR2 ANQGSEA. The CDR3: CSVEVGTGGTYEQYF. The CDR3 DNA follows: TGCAGCGTTGAAGTGGGGACAGGGGGAACCTACGAGCAGTACTTC.

This rearrangement joins TRBV5-8 to TRBJ2-7; no reliable D call. Germline CDR1 reads SGHTS; CDR2 reads YDEGEE. CDR3 length: 13 residues. V was trimmed by 4 bases and J by 4 bases, leaving 12 bases between them. The CDR3 here is CASSEGYGYEQYF. CDR3 nucleotides: TGTGCCAGCAGCGAAGGATACGGTTACGAGCAGTACTTC. Full variable domain (rest looked up from reference TRBV5-8 and TRBJ2-7): EAGVTQSPTHLIKTRGQQATLRCSPISGHTSVYWYQQALGLGLQFLLWYDEGEERNRGNFPPRFSGRQFPNYSSELNVNALELEDSALYLCASSEGYGYEQYFGPGTRLTVT.

V usage is TRBV4-1 and J usage is TRBJ2-7, with a tentative D call TRBD2 (5 bases). The CDR3 spans 14 residues. Germline CDR1 reads MGHRA; CDR2 reads YSYEKL. Trimming removed 1 base at V and 7 bases at J, with 14 bases between. The CDR3 DNA is TGCGCCAGCAGCCAAGTCGGCCAGACGGGGGAGCAGTACTTC. Translating gives CASSQVGQTGEQYF.

V usage is TRBV5-4 and J usage is TRBJ2-2; 15 bases map to TRBD2. The CDR3 is made up of 18 amino acids. V shed 4 bases, J shed 0 bases, and the junction held 4 bases outside the gene matches. CDR1 and CDR2 from the germline V gene are SGHNT and YYREEE (reference sequence). The CDR3 region is CASSRTSGGAPNTGELFF. CDR3 bases: TGTGCCAGCAGCCGGACTAGCGGGGGGGCTCCGAACACCGGGGAGCTGTTTTTT.

V gene TRBV5-6 combines with J gene TRBJ1-5; weak D call: TRBD1 (6 bases). The CDR3 consists of 17 residues. V dropped 1 base and J dropped 4 bases, with 18 bases sitting between them. CDR1 and CDR2 from the germline V gene are SGHDT and YYEEEE. CDR3 sequence: CASSLSGATGQNQPQHF. CDR3 DNA: TGTGCCAGCAGCTTGAGTGGTGCGACAGGTCAAAATCAGCCCCAGCATTTT.

Written as DNA, the CDR3 is TGTGCCAGCAGTTTACCCGGGACGAAGACCCAGTACTTC. Protein: CASSLPGTKTQYF. V and J are TRBV27 and TRBJ2-5, with D tentatively TRBD1 or TRBD2 (5 bases each). The V gene's germline CDR1 is MNHEY and CDR2 SMNVEV (reference sequence). This CDR3 comprises 13 residues. V was pared by 2 bases and J by 6 bases, with 10 bases between.

The gene calls are TRBV5-4 and TRBJ2-5, with D tentatively TRBD1 or TRBD2 (5 bases each). This CDR3 region has 14 residues. Germline CDR1 and CDR2: SGHNT and YYREEE (reference sequence). Trimming took off 4 bases at V and 5 bases at J, with 15 bases between the two ends. CDR3 sequence (DNA): TGTGCCAGCAGCGGGACGAGGGATAGGGAGACCCAGTACTTC. Translated, it gives CASSGTRDRETQYF.

This rearrangement joins TRBV6-5 to TRBJ2-1; 12 nucleotides line up with TRBD2. The CDR3 consists of 15 residues. Germline V gene data show CDR1 as MNHEY and CDR2 as SVGAGI. V lost 6 bases to trimming and J lost 7 bases; unmatched junction nucleotides: 7. Written as DNA, the CDR3 is TGTGCCAGCAGGCCCCTAGCGGGAGGGGAGAATGAGCAGTTCTTC. It codes for CASRPLAGGENEQFF.

This clone was seen many times. The chain recombines TRBV5-1 with TRBJ2-5; TRBD2 matches 7 bases. The germline V gene has CDR1 SGHRS and CDR2 YFSETQ. V shed 6 bases, J shed 1 base, and the junction held 9 bases outside the gene matches. There are 15 residues in the CDR3. The CDR3 loop reads CASTLGGTGQETQYF. The CDR3, as DNA: TGCGCCAGCACCCTCGGGGGGACCGGCCAAGAGACCCAGTACTTC.

The genes are TRBV11-3 and TRBJ2-1; D is unclear. Between the trimmed V and J ends, which lost 5 bases and 0 bases, there was a span of 11 bases. This CDR3 has 15 residues. Germline V gene sequence: CDR1 SGHNT, CDR2 YENEEA. Here the CDR3 reads CASSRQPSSYNEQFF. CDR3 in DNA: TGTGCCAGCAGCCGACAACCGAGCTCCTACAATGAGCAGTTCTTC.

This chain uses TRBV29-1 with TRBJ2-1, with D perhaps being TRBD1 or TRBD2 (6 bases each). Germline loops: CDR1 SQVTM, CDR2 ANQGSEA. Trimming stripped 1 base from V and 8 bases from J, with 12 bases between. CDR3 size: 13 residues. The CDR3 coding sequence is TGCAGCGTTGAAGCGGGGGCTATATATGAGCAGTTCTTC. Its translation is CSVEAGAIYEQFF.